What follows are 9 T cell receptor beta chains derived from one specimen sequenced in a study of blood T cell repertoires in COVID-19. Assay: immunoSEQ multiplex PCR; the TCRdb copy retains only in-frame clones and omits some. The profile shows 150,000 to 200,000 clones, 87% of them singletons. The specimen sequenced was peripheral blood. The receptors were sampled from a man between 18 and 29 years old with active or convalescent COVID-19.

The rearrangement uses TRBV7-9 and TRBJ1-2, with 7 bases lining up with TRBD1. Germline values: CDR1 SEHNR, CDR2 FQNEAQ (reference sequence). This CDR3 has 15 residues. V lost 5 bases and J lost 3; bases outside the gene matches: 9. The CDR3 nucleotides are TGTGCCAGCAGCCAACCGACAGGGTCCGACTATGGCTACACCTTC. Protein product: CASSQPTGSDYGYTF.

The chain carries TRBV30 and TRBJ2-7, with 11 bases identical to TRBD2. Germline V gene lookup returns CDR1 GTSNPN and CDR2 SVGIG (reference sequence). CDR3 length equals 15 residues. After removal of 2 bases from V and 4 bases from J, the junction contained 7 bases not matched to a gene. The DNA of the CDR3 is TGTGCCTGGAGTACTAGCGGGAGAAGGTCGTACGAGCAGTACTTC. Its protein is CAWSTSGRRSYEQYF.

The chain uses TRBV11-2 and TRBJ2-7; 7 bases are shared with TRBD1. Trimming took 5 bases from V and 3 from J; bases not matched to a gene: 10. Germline-derived CDR1 and CDR2 are SGHAT and FQNNGV. CDR3 length: 15 amino acids. In DNA, the CDR3 is TGTGCCAGCAGCGATACGATCCGGACAGGCTACGAGCAGTACTTC. Protein: CASSDTIRTGYEQYF. Looking up the rest from reference TRBV11-2 and TRBJ2-7 gives the full variable domain: EAGVAQSPRYKIIEKRQSVAFWCNPISGHATLYWYQQILGQGPKLLIQFQNNGVVDDSQLPKDRFSAERLKGVDSTLKIQPAKLEDSAVYLCASSDTIRTGYEQYFGPGTRLTVT.

The V call is TRBV19, the J call TRBJ1-1; TRBD1 matches at 12 bases. Germline CDR1 LNHDA, CDR2 SQIVND (reference sequence). The V gene end was trimmed by 4 bases and the J gene end by 1 base; junction bases not matched to a gene: 10. The CDR3 spans 18 residues. CDR3 protein: CASSKLRDRGLENTEAFF. For the CDR3, the DNA is TGTGCCAGTAGTAAACTAAGGGACAGGGGGCTCGAGAACACTGAAGCTTTCTTT.

CDR3 protein: CASGQRLAGTDTQYF. In DNA form, the CDR3 reads TGTGCCAGCGGACAGAGACTAGCGGGGACAGATACGCAGTATTTT. The chain joins TRBV2 to TRBJ2-3; the match to TRBD2 covers 11 bases. CDR3 size: 15 residues. Germline CDR1 SNHLY, CDR2 FYNNEI. With 8 bases clipped from V and 3 bases from J, the junction kept 7 bases outside the gene matches.

The chain carries TRBV28 and TRBJ2-2; 11 bases map to TRBD1. Germline V gene data show CDR1 as MDHEN and CDR2 as SYDVKM. V was pared by 5 bases and J by 4 bases, with 0 bases of the junction left unmatched. The length of the CDR3 is 14 residues. The CDR3: CASSGTGGTGELFF. The DNA for the CDR3 is TGTGCCAGCAGTGGGACAGGGGGCACCGGGGAGCTGTTTTTT.

The chain joins TRBV2 to TRBJ1-1, with unresolved D. V lost 7 bases, J lost 1 base, and 7 bases lay in between. The CDR3 covers 12 residues. Germline V lookup: CDR1 SNHLY, CDR2 FYNNEI. The DNA of the CDR3 is TGTGCCAGCATCAGGCAGAACACTGAAGCTTTCTTT. The encoded protein is CASIRQNTEAFF.

V gene TRBV28 combines with J gene TRBJ1-5, with 8 positions matching TRBD1. Germline trimming cut 5 bases from V and 7 bases from J; bases unmatched to any gene: 7. This CDR3 has 14 amino acids. Germline V CDR1 and CDR2: MDHEN, SYDVKM. This CDR3 reads CASSTGQGFQPQHF. CDR3 coding DNA: TGTGCCAGCAGTACCGGACAGGGCTTCCAGCCCCAGCATTTT. Looking up the rest from reference TRBV28 and TRBJ1-5 gives the full variable domain: DVKVTQSSRYLVKRTGEKVFLECVQDMDHENMFWYRQDPGLGLRLIYFSYDVKMKEKGDIPEGYSVSREKKERFSLILESASTNQTSMYLCASSTGQGFQPQHFGDGTRLSIL.

This chain uses TRBV11-2 with TRBJ1-2; D might be TRBD1 (6 bases). The V gene lost 1 base and the J gene lost 13 bases, with 19 bases spanning the gap. Germline lookup yields CDR1 SGHAT and CDR2 FQNNGV. CDR3 length equals 14 residues. The CDR3 loop is CASSLVRRAGVTTF. The CDR3 DNA reads TGTGCCAGCAGCTTAGTTCGTCGGGCAGGGGTCACCACCTTC.